This T cell receptor beta chain came from a study of metastatic and nonmetastatic thyroid tumors. No treatment of any kind had been given to any patient before thyroid surgery. This CDR3 is 15 amino acids long. Per the germline V gene, CDR1 is SGHDT and CDR2 is YYEEEE. As processed by the authors: A classifier of distant metastasis in papillary thyroid cancer was built from CDR3 differences (across clinicopathological groups). TCRdb recomputed clones from the PCR reads via MiXCR. These V and J calls derive from TCRdb rather than the authors' analysis. The data contain 15,000 to 20,000 clones, about 33% of them seen just once; the ten biggest clones take up 17%. As for this clone: One end of the junction fails to match germline, which may point to a read error.

The sequencing sample was made of tumor tissue. V is TRBV5-6 and J is TRBJ2-3; 9 bases are shared with TRBD2. The source is a female donor with papillary thyroid cancer or a benign thyroid nodule (not recorded which). Some clones in this sample may be carry-over from other donors' samples. CDR3 region: CASNRLAASTDTQYF. DNA for the CDR3: TGTGCCAGCAACCGACTAGCGGCTAGCACAGATACGCAGTATTTC.